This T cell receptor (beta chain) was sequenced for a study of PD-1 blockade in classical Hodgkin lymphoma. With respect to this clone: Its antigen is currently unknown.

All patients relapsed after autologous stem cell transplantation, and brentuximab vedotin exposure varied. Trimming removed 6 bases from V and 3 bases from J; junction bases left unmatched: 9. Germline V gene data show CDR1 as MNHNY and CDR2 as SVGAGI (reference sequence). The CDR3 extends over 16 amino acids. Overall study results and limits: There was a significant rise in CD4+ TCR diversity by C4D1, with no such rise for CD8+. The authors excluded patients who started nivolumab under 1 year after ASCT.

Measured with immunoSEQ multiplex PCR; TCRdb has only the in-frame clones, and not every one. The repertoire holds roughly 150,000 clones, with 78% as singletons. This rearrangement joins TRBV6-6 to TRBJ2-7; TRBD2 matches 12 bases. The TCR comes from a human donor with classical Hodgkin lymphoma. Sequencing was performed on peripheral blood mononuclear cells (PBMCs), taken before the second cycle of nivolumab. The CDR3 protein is CASRLTSGGNLYEQYF. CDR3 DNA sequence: TGTGCCAGCAGACTCACTAGCGGGGGGAACCTCTACGAGCAGTACTTC.